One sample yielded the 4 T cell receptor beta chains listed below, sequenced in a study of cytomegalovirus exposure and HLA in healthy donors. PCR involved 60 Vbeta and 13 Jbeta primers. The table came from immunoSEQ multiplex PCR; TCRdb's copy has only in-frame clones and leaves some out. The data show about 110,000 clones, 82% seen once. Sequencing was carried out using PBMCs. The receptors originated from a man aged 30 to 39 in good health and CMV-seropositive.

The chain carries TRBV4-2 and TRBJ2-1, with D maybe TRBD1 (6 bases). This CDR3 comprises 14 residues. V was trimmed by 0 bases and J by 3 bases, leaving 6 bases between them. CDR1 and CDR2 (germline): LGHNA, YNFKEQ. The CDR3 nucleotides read TGTGCCAGCAGCCAAGAAGGGGGCTACAATGAGCAGTTCTTC. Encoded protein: CASSQEGGYNEQFF.

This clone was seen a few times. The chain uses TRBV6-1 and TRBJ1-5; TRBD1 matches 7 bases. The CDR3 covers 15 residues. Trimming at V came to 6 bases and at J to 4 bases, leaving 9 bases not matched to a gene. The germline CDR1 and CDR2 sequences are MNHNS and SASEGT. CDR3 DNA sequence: TGTGCCAGCAGGCCGGCCCCGACAGGGAATCAGCCCCAGCATTTT. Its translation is CASRPAPTGNQPQHF.

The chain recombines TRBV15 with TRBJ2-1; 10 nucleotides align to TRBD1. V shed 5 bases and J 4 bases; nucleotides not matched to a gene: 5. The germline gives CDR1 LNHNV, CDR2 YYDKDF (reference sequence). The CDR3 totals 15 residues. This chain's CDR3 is CATSAPGQGYNEQFF. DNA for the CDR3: TGTGCCACCAGCGCGCCGGGACAGGGGTACAATGAGCAGTTCTTC.

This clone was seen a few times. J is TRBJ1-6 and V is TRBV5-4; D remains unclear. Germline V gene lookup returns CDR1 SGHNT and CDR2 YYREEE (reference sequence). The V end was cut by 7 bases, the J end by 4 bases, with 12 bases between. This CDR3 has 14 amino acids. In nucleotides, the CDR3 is TGTGCCAGCGGCGGGGAGTCTTATAATTCACCCCTCCACTTT. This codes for CASGGESYNSPLHF.